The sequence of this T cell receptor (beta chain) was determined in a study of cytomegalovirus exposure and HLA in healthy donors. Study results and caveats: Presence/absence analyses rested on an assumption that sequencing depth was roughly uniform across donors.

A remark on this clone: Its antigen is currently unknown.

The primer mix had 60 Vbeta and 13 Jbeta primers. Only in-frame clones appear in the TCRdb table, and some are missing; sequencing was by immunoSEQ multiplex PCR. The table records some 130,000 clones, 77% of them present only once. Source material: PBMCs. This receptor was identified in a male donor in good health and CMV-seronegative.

The CDR3 nucleotides are TGTGCCAGCAGCGGAACCGACAGGGCGACCGGGGAGCTGTTTTTT. Its translation is CASSGTDRATGELFF. J is TRBJ2-2 and V is TRBV9; 7 nucleotides line up with TRBD1. V was clipped by 3 bases and J by 5 bases; unmatched bases: 7. Germline V gives CDR1 SGDLS, CDR2 YYNGEE. CDR3 length: 15 amino acids.